These 25 T cell receptor beta chains were all obtained from the same sample, sequenced in a study of identical twins. Each CDR3 protein is one row after TCRdb ran MiXCR on the 5' RACE reads. Of 600,000 to 800,000 distinct CDR3 sequences listed, around 20% were seen once; the top ten hold about 4.3%. The same data also went into a second study, on T cells expressing NK-cell markers.

Material for sequencing was PBMCs. Source of these receptors: a woman under 30 in good health.

V gene TRBV20-1 combines with J gene TRBJ2-7, with D possibly being TRBD1 (6 bases). CDR3 length: 12 amino acids. Trimming stripped 1 base from V and 7 bases from J, with 11 bases between. The V gene's germline CDR1 is DFQATT and CDR2 SNEGSKA (reference sequence). CDR3 in DNA: TGCAGTGCTAGAGCAGGGGTGGAGGAGCAGTACTTC. It yields the protein CSARAGVEEQYF.

V gene TRBV3-1 combines with J gene TRBJ2-7; 8 nucleotides align to TRBD1. V lost 3 bases, J lost 5 bases, and 6 bases stayed unmatched. This CDR3 has 14 amino acids. Germline-derived CDR1 and CDR2 are LGHDT and YNNKEL (reference sequence). The CDR3 nucleotides read TGTGCCAGCAGCCAGTGGGACAGGTCCCACGAGCAGTACTTC. Its translation: CASSQWDRSHEQYF.

This chain joins TRBV7-8 and TRBJ2-1; D is uncertain. This CDR3 contains 15 residues. Germline CDR1 is SGHVS and CDR2 is FQNEAQ. The ends were cut back, 5 bases at V and 4 bases at J, with 15 bases in the middle. The CDR3 protein is CASSLDWVRYNEQFF. The CDR3 DNA reads TGTGCCAGCAGCCTAGACTGGGTGAGGTACAATGAGCAGTTCTTC. The full variable domain, with the rest looked up from reference TRBV7-8 and TRBJ2-1, is GAGVSQSPRYKVAKRGQDVALRCDPISGHVSLFWYQQALGQGPEFLTYFQNEAQLDKSGLPSDRFFAERPEGSVSTLKIQRTQQEDSAVYLCASSLDWVRYNEQFFGPGTRLTVL.

The chain carries TRBV7-9 and TRBJ2-7, with a possible D match to TRBD1 (6 bases). V shed 1 base and J shed 0 bases, with 10 bases lying between them. In germline, CDR1 is SEHNR, CDR2 FQNEAQ (reference sequence). The CDR3 has 15 residues. CDR3 coding DNA: TGTGCCAGCAGCTTAGTGACAGGTGGCTCCTACGAGCAGTACTTC. Its translation is CASSLVTGGSYEQYF.

This chain connects TRBV5-6 to TRBJ2-1; perhaps D is TRBD1 or TRBD2 (5 bases each). This CDR3 has 13 residues. Trimming shortened V by 4 bases and J by 8 bases, and 13 bases separated the two germline ends. Germline V gives CDR1 SGHDT, CDR2 YYEEEE. CDR3 DNA: TGTGCCAGCAGCCCGGGACCTACGCATGAGCAGTTCTTC. It translates to CASSPGPTHEQFF.

The sample holds a few counts of this clonotype. The chain recombines TRBV25-1 with TRBJ2-2; possibly TRBD1 or TRBD2 for D (5 bases each). V was trimmed by 5 bases and J by 0 bases, leaving 16 bases between them. The germline V gene has CDR1 MGHDK and CDR2 SYGVNS. This CDR3 comprises 17 residues. DNA of the CDR3: TGTGCCAGCAGTTGGGGCCAGACTAAAACGAACACCGGGGAGCTGTTTTTT. It encodes CASSWGQTKTNTGELFF. Drawing the rest from reference TRBV25-1 and TRBJ2-2, the complete variable domain is EADIYQTPRYLVIGTGKKITLECSQTMGHDKMYWYQQDPGMELHLIHYSYGVNSTEKGDLSSESTVSRIRTEHFPLTLESARPSHTSQYLCASSWGQTKTNTGELFFGEGSRLTVL.

This clonotype was counted only a few times. This sequence joins TRBV27 and TRBJ1-1; TRBD1 might be the D (5 bases). The germline V gene encodes CDR1 MNHEY and CDR2 SMNVEV (reference sequence). Deletions cut 6 bases from V and 10 bases from J, with 21 bases between. The CDR3 is made up of 14 amino acids. The CDR3 is CASRRSVAVRGAFF. The CDR3 DNA reads as TGTGCCAGCAGAAGGTCGGTCGCGGTTAGGGGAGCTTTCTTT.

This clonotype was seen a handful of times. V usage is TRBV6-6 and J usage is TRBJ2-2, with D hard to call. This CDR3 is 13 amino acids long. Per germline, CDR1 MNHNY and CDR2 SVGAGI (reference sequence). The V end lost 0 bases, the J end lost 8 bases, and 7 bases lay between the germline ends. CDR3 loop: CASSYSVGGELFF. The CDR3 DNA follows: TGTGCCAGCAGTTACTCGGTAGGGGGGGAGCTGTTTTTT.

In this sample, this clonotype turned up a few times. This chain uses TRBV15 with TRBJ2-3; D remains unclear. Germline V gene data show CDR1 as LNHNV and CDR2 as YYDKDF (reference sequence). This CDR3 has 11 residues. V shed 3 bases and J shed 6 bases, with 4 bases lying between them. The CDR3 region is CATSRVDTQYF. In DNA form, the CDR3 reads TGTGCCACCAGCAGGGTCGATACGCAGTATTTT.

This rearrangement joins TRBV7-9 to TRBJ2-7; D is ambiguous. The germline V and J ends were trimmed by 5 bases and 10 bases, with 15 bases remaining between them. The CDR3 loop spans 12 amino acids. CDR1 is SEHNR and CDR2 is FQNEAQ in the germline V gene (reference sequence). CDR3 nucleotides: TGTGCCAGCAGCCCCCAGGTTGAGCCTCAGTACTTC. This translates into CASSPQVEPQYF.

This clonotype was observed a few times. The chain recombines TRBV5-6 with TRBJ2-5; D remains ambiguous. The CDR3 length is 13 residues. Germline V gene sequence: CDR1 SGHDT, CDR2 YYEEEE. Trimming left V 2 bases short and J 5 bases short, with 10 bases between. CDR3 bases: TGTGCCAGCAGCTTCCGCGGTTGGGAGACCCAGTACTTC. Protein: CASSFRGWETQYF.

This clonotype was detected only a few times. The V gene is TRBV20-1, the J gene TRBJ2-1, with a weak D call TRBD2 (5 bases). V lost 3 bases to trimming and J lost 10 bases, with 10 bases between them. Germline assignment: CDR1 DFQATT and CDR2 SNEGSKA (reference sequence). This CDR3 is 11 amino acids long. CDR3 nucleotide sequence: TGCAGTGCTAGCGGGAAAGGAGAGCAGTTCTTC. It specifies CSASGKGEQFF.

The rearrangement joins TRBV7-2 to TRBJ2-1; D unclear. The CDR3 runs to 14 residues. Trimming cost V 1 base and J 12 bases, with 16 bases left between them. Germline assignment: CDR1 SGHTA and CDR2 FQGNSA. The CDR3: CASSLGGSPGVQFF. The CDR3 DNA reads TGTGCCAGCAGCTTAGGAGGATCACCCGGAGTGCAGTTCTTC. Drawing the rest from reference TRBV7-2 and TRBJ2-1, the complete variable domain is GAGVSQSPSNKVTEKGKDVELRCDPISGHTALYWYRQSLGQGLEFLIYFQGNSAPDKSGLPSDRFSAERTGGSVSTLTIQRTQQEDSAVYLCASSLGGSPGVQFFGPGTRLTVL.

This clonotype was counted a few times. This sequence joins TRBV6-1 and TRBJ2-7; 13 nucleotides match TRBD2. This CDR3 contains 15 residues. Germline CDR1 reads MNHNS; CDR2 reads SASEGT. The V segment lost 6 bases and the J segment 4 bases; nucleotides outside the gene matches: 6. The CDR3 is CASRTGTSGIYEQYF. The CDR3 DNA reads as TGTGCCAGCAGGACCGGGACTAGCGGGATATACGAGCAGTACTTC.

Only a few counts were recorded for this clonotype. This chain uses TRBV11-2 with TRBJ2-1; possible D gene TRBD1, 5 bases. Looked up from germline, CDR1 is SGHAT and CDR2 is FQNNGV. This CDR3 has 15 amino acids. V was trimmed by 5 bases and J by 0 bases, leaving 11 bases between them. CDR3 sequence (DNA): TGTGCCAGCAGCCCGGCTAGGGGCTCCTACAATGAGCAGTTCTTC. This encodes CASSPARGSYNEQFF. The whole variable domain, remainder taken from reference TRBV11-2 and TRBJ2-1, is EAGVAQSPRYKIIEKRQSVAFWCNPISGHATLYWYQQILGQGPKLLIQFQNNGVVDDSQLPKDRFSAERLKGVDSTLKIQPAKLEDSAVYLCASSPARGSYNEQFFGPGTRLTVL.

The chain combines TRBV24-1 with TRBJ2-2; the match to TRBD2 covers 7 bases. The V segment lost 4 bases and the J segment 1 base; nucleotides outside the gene matches: 8. Germline V gene lookup returns CDR1 KGHDR and CDR2 SFDVKD. The CDR3 is 17 residues long. The CDR3: CATSDPPGRENTGELFF. The CDR3 DNA reads as TGTGCCACCAGTGACCCGCCGGGGAGGGAGAACACCGGGGAGCTGTTTTTT.

This clonotype occurred a few times. The rearrangement uses TRBV10-3 and TRBJ1-3; D is ambiguous. Trimming removed 6 bases at V and 4 bases at J, with 13 bases between. This CDR3 has 14 residues. CDR1 and CDR2 (germline): ENHRY, SYGVKD. The CDR3 region is CAISFGGPGNTIYF. Here the CDR3 DNA reads TGTGCCATCAGCTTTGGAGGTCCAGGAAACACCATATATTTT.

In its sample, this clonotype was seen many times. This chain uses TRBV20-1 with TRBJ2-7; possibly TRBD1 or TRBD2 for D (5 bases each). Looked up from germline, CDR1 is DFQATT and CDR2 is SNEGSKA (reference sequence). The CDR3 is made up of 13 amino acids. Trimming left V 7 bases short and J 4 bases short, with 17 bases between. The CDR3 DNA reads as TGCAGTGGCAACCGGGACGGAATGTACGAGCAGTACTTC. Translating gives CSGNRDGMYEQYF.

This clonotype was observed a few times. The rearrangement links TRBV6-6 to TRBJ2-5, with D perhaps TRBD1 (6 bases). V lost 10 bases, J lost 5 bases, and 8 bases lay in between. This CDR3 contains 10 residues. Germline CDR1 and CDR2: MNHNY and SVGAGI (reference sequence). CDR3 coding DNA: TGTGCCACCCAGGGGGAGACCCAGTACTTC. Amino acid sequence: CATQGETQYF.

The chain couples TRBV5-6 to TRBJ2-3, with D maybe TRBD1 (6 bases). Trimming took off 3 bases at V and 2 bases at J, with 16 bases between the two ends. Germline loops: CDR1 SGHDT, CDR2 YYEEEE. The CDR3 consists of 16 residues. The CDR3 here is CASSWNSGATTDTQYF. The CDR3 DNA reads TGTGCCAGCAGCTGGAACTCAGGGGCCACCACAGATACGCAGTATTTT.

This clonotype was seen many times. The chain employs TRBV5-5 and TRBJ2-3; D is possibly TRBD2 (5 bases). V was clipped by 2 bases and J by 7 bases, with 14 bases between them. The CDR3 spans 14 residues. Germline CDR1 and CDR2: SGHKS and YYEKEE (reference sequence). The CDR3 region has the DNA TGTGCCAGCAGCTTAAAAAACGACGGGAATACGCAGTATTTT. Encoded protein: CASSLKNDGNTQYF.

The chain combines TRBV9 with TRBJ1-1, with a possible D match to TRBD1 (6 bases). V was pared by 1 base and J by 7 bases, with 14 bases between. Germline CDR1 SGDLS, CDR2 YYNGEE. The CDR3 runs 14 residues. The CDR3 sequence: CASSVSTRGDEAFF. CDR3 bases: TGTGCCAGCAGCGTATCCACCAGGGGCGATGAAGCTTTCTTT. The full variable domain, completed using reference TRBV9 and TRBJ1-1, is DSGVTQTPKHLITATGQRVTLRCSPRSGDLSVYWYQQSLDQGLQFLIQYYNGEERAKGNILERFSAQQFPDLHSELNLSSLELGDSALYFCASSVSTRGDEAFFGQGTRLTVV.

Ten or more counts support this clonotype. The chain combines TRBV29-1 with TRBJ1-5; D uncertain. Germline V lookup: CDR1 SQVTM, CDR2 ANQGSEA. Trimming removed 3 bases at V and 4 bases at J, with 10 bases between. The CDR3 loop spans 13 amino acids. In DNA form, the CDR3 reads TGCAGCGTTGACCCGGGAGGGAATCAGCCCCAGCATTTT. It yields the protein CSVDPGGNQPQHF.

The chain combines TRBV29-1 with TRBJ2-7; D not resolved. Germline CDR1 SQVTM, CDR2 ANQGSEA. The CDR3 runs to 12 residues. V was shortened by 5 bases and J by 2 bases, with 10 bases between the two germline ends. CDR3 amino acids: CSVQRSPYEQYF. CDR3 bases: TGCAGCGTTCAACGGAGTCCCTACGAGCAGTACTTC.

For the CDR3, the DNA is TGCAGTGCCCGGAGGTCTGGACTAGCGGGAGTTTGGGACAGGAGGGAGACCCAGTACTTC. Translation gives CSARRSGLAGVWDRRETQYF. The chain is built from TRBV20-1 and TRBJ2-5; 13 positions match TRBD2. V lost 6 bases and J lost 5; bases outside the gene matches: 24. CDR3 length: 20 residues. Germline V CDR1 and CDR2: DFQATT, SNEGSKA (reference sequence).